The 16 T cell receptor beta chains below come from one sample, sequenced in a study of T cell responses to AZD1222 COVID-19 vaccine. Generated by immunoSEQ multiplex PCR, the TCRdb table keeps only in-frame clones and is missing some. The sample has roughly 130,000 clones, roughly 87% seen once; the top ten hold around 1.6%. The input for sequencing was peripheral blood, taken on day 0 of AZD1222 vaccination. The receptors here all came from an adult in good health.

The chain uses TRBV27 and TRBJ1-5, with D hard to call. Germline V lookup: CDR1 MNHEY, CDR2 SMNVEV (reference sequence). CDR3 size: 15 residues. V lost 4 bases and J 0 bases, leaving 10 bases between the germline ends. This CDR3 is CASSCKRNSNQPQHF. For the CDR3, the DNA is TGTGCCAGCAGTTGCAAGAGGAATAGCAATCAGCCCCAGCATTTT.

V gene TRBV5-6 combines with J gene TRBJ2-5; D possibly corresponds to TRBD1 (6 bases). Germline CDR1 SGHDT, CDR2 YYEEEE. The CDR3 consists of 16 residues. Trimming took 0 bases from V and 4 from J, leaving 16 bases between them. CDR3 coding DNA: TGTGCCAGCAGCTTGGGAACAGGGCCCCCGGTAGAGACCCAGTACTTC. The encoded protein is CASSLGTGPPVETQYF.

The CDR3, as DNA: TGTGCCAGTAGTATAGTAGGGCAGGGTGGATATGAGCAGTTCTTC. This gives the protein CASSIVGQGGYEQFF. The rearrangement links TRBV19 to TRBJ2-1, with a possible D match to TRBD1 (5 bases). CDR3 length: 15 amino acids. V was trimmed by 1 base and J by 8 bases, leaving 15 bases between them. CDR1 and CDR2 from the germline V gene are LNHDA and SQIVND (reference sequence).

V usage is TRBV28 and J usage is TRBJ1-1; D remains unclear. V was cut by 2 bases and J by 1 base, with 11 bases left in between. The CDR3 has 15 residues. CDR1 and CDR2 from the germline V gene are MDHEN and SYDVKM. The CDR3 sequence: CASSLHGWGNTEAFF. CDR3 nucleotide sequence: TGTGCCAGCAGTTTACATGGGTGGGGGAACACTGAAGCTTTCTTT.

The rearrangement uses TRBV6-5 and TRBJ2-7; 7 positions match TRBD1. V dropped 2 bases and J dropped 1; count of bases not matched to a gene: 8. Germline V gene sequence: CDR1 MNHEY, CDR2 SVGAGI. There are 16 residues in the CDR3. This chain's CDR3 is CASSYRTGGQSYEQYF. CDR3 coding DNA: TGTGCCAGCAGTTACCGGACAGGAGGCCAATCCTACGAGCAGTACTTC.

This chain uses TRBV6-2 or TRBV6-3 with TRBJ1-6; weak D call: TRBD1 (6 bases). The length of the CDR3 is 20 residues. Trimming removed 2 bases from V and 7 bases from J, with 27 bases in between. Germline V gene lookup returns CDR1 MNHEY and CDR2 SVGEGT. In DNA, the CDR3 is TGTGCCAGCAGTTACGACCGGCTCACAGGGCCCATAGGGAGAAATTCACCCCTCCACTTT. Residues: CASSYDRLTGPIGRNSPLHF.

In this sample, this clone turned up a few times. The chain employs TRBV3-1 (or the pseudogene TRBV3-2) and TRBJ2-7; TRBD2 might be the D (6 bases). This CDR3 region has 14 residues. From germline, CDR1 is LGHDT and CDR2 YNNKEL (reference sequence). Trimming took off 9 bases at V and 2 bases at J, with 17 bases between the two ends. The CDR3 nucleotides read TGTGCCAGTGCCGGGGGTTTTTCGGCCTACGAGCAGTACTTC. Its protein is CASAGGFSAYEQYF.

This clone was detected only a few times. CDR3 coding DNA: TGTGCCAGCAGCCCCATCGGCGGCACCGGGGAGCTGTTTTTT. It is translated as CASSPIGGTGELFF. The rearrangement joins TRBV27 to TRBJ2-2; D is unclear. Per germline, CDR1 MNHEY and CDR2 SMNVEV (reference sequence). Trimming stripped 6 bases from V and 4 bases from J, with 12 bases between. This CDR3 is 14 amino acids long.

The rearrangement uses TRBV24-1 and TRBJ2-1; 8 nucleotides align to TRBD2. The CDR3 extends over 14 amino acids. Germline CDR1 reads KGHDR; CDR2 reads SFDVKD. V was clipped by 6 bases and J by 1 base; unmatched bases: 1. The chain's CDR3 is CATSREGSYNEQFF. The CDR3 DNA follows: TGTGCCACCAGTCGGGAGGGTTCCTACAATGAGCAGTTCTTC.

The chain links TRBV7-2 to TRBJ2-3; 9 positions agree with TRBD2. Germline V CDR1 and CDR2: SGHTA, FQGNSA. This CDR3 is 15 amino acids long. With 4 bases clipped from V and 7 bases from J, the junction kept 9 bases outside the gene matches. The chain's CDR3 is CASSSTAGGVNTQYF. CDR3 coding DNA: TGTGCCAGCAGCTCCACAGCGGGGGGTGTTAATACGCAGTATTTT.

The gene calls are TRBV6-2 or TRBV6-3 and TRBJ2-1, with D possibly TRBD2 on 6 matching bases. This CDR3 has 13 amino acids. V was pared by 6 bases and J by 4 bases, with 10 bases between. CDR1 is MNHEY and CDR2 is SVGEGT in the germline V gene. Here the CDR3 reads CASSRLDYNEQFF. The CDR3 bases are TGTGCCAGCAGCAGACTAGATTACAATGAGCAGTTCTTC.

The gene calls are TRBV6-5 and TRBJ1-2; 9 nucleotides match TRBD1. The germline CDR1 and CDR2 sequences are MNHEY and SVGAGI. Trimming removed 5 bases from V and 6 bases from J; junction bases left unmatched: 7. The CDR3 has 14 amino acids. The CDR3 region is CASSLADRGNGYTF. The CDR3 coding sequence is TGTGCCAGCAGTCTTGCGGACAGGGGTAATGGCTACACCTTC.

This chain connects TRBV7-9 to TRBJ2-1, with D unclear. The CDR3 extends over 13 amino acids. Looked up from germline, CDR1 is SEHNR and CDR2 is FQNEAQ (reference sequence). V was trimmed by 0 bases and J by 9 bases, leaving 9 bases between them. CDR3 amino acids: CASSLAAAIEQFF. The CDR3 nucleotides are TGTGCCAGCAGCTTAGCCGCAGCGATTGAGCAGTTCTTC.

The chain joins TRBV20-1 to TRBJ1-2, with a possible D match to TRBD1 (6 bases). The CDR3 sequence is 15 residues long. V lost 3 bases and J lost 3, with 17 bases in between. Per the germline V gene, CDR1 is DFQATT and CDR2 is SNEGSKA (reference sequence). The CDR3 is CSASVPGGSDYGYTF. DNA for the CDR3: TGCAGTGCTAGTGTCCCGGGGGGCTCGGACTATGGCTACACCTTC.

This clone was seen once. CDR3 residues: CASSVRLISSTDTQYF. As DNA, the CDR3 is TGTGCCAGCAGCGTTCGACTCATTTCTAGCACAGATACGCAGTATTTT. This chain joins TRBV7-8 and TRBJ2-3; the D is unclear. The V and J ends lost 5 bases and 0 bases respectively, with 15 bases between them. Germline assignment: CDR1 SGHVS and CDR2 FQNEAQ. This CDR3 has 16 residues.

The chain recombines TRBV7-9 with TRBJ1-1; D might be TRBD1 (5 bases). Germline V gene sequence: CDR1 SEHNR, CDR2 FQNEAQ (reference sequence). There are 14 residues in the CDR3. V gave up 1 base and J gave up 7 bases, with 13 bases separating them. The CDR3 here is CASSLGARGYEAFF. The CDR3 DNA is TGTGCCAGCAGCTTAGGCGCTAGGGGATATGAAGCTTTCTTT.